This note documents a single T cell receptor (beta chain) sequence. The library labeled individual cDNA molecules by adding unique molecular identifiers to them. TCRdb passed the RACE reads through MiXCR, listing each CDR3 protein once. The sample consists of about 89,000 distinct CDR3 sequences, approximately 13% of them appearing once. This sample is drawn from a study of human T cells and chemical hapten exposure. The time point here: patch test 3, about 24 weeks after DPC sensitization. Treatment noted: therapeutic diphenylcyclopropenone sensitization with weekly scalp DPC. The CDR3 extends over 14 amino acids. CDR1 is MNHNY and CDR2 is SVGAGI in the germline V gene (reference sequence). Trimming took 7 bases from V and 1 from J; bases not matched to a gene: 6.

The specimen was whole blood, collected in connection with sensitization to the hapten diphenylcyclopropenone (DPC). This clonotype was obtained from a woman in her 50s with alopecia areata. Some clones in this sample may be carry-over from other donors' samples. This chain links TRBV6-6 with TRBJ2-7, with 8 nucleotides matching TRBD1. CDR3: CASTLDRGSYEQYF. CDR3 nucleotide sequence: TGTGCCAGCACTCTCGACAGGGGATCCTACGAGCAGTACTTC.